The 14 T cell receptor beta chains presented below share a single source sample, sequenced in a study of blood T cell repertoires in COVID-19. Repertoires were generated with immunoSEQ multiplex PCR, while TCRdb's copy carries only in-frame clones and drops some. The repertoire includes under 200,000 clones, 80% of them detected once, and about 6.3% sits in the top ten. Sample: peripheral blood. Receptor source: a man in his 60s with acute or convalescent COVID-19.

V and J are TRBV20-1 and TRBJ2-7; the match to TRBD1 covers 9 bases. The CDR3 covers 15 residues. J gave up 5 bases and V 5 bases, and 13 bases lay outside the gene matches. Germline V gives CDR1 DFQATT, CDR2 SNEGSKA (reference sequence). CDR3 nucleotides: TGCAGTGCTCGTGGTTATAGGACAGGGGTCCACGAGCAGTACTTC. It encodes CSARGYRTGVHEQYF.

This chain uses TRBV7-2 with TRBJ2-7; possible D gene TRBD2, 6 bases. The CDR3 has 15 amino acids. Per the germline V gene, CDR1 is SGHTA and CDR2 is FQGNSA. Trimming left V 5 bases short and J 3 bases short, with 17 bases between. Here the CDR3 reads CASSTAGTDIYEQYF. CDR3 DNA sequence: TGTGCCAGCAGCACAGCCGGGACTGACATCTACGAGCAGTACTTC.

This sequence joins TRBV6-1 and TRBJ2-1; 9 bases align to TRBD1. This CDR3 is 16 amino acids long. V lost 4 bases to trimming and J lost 2 bases; unmatched junction nucleotides: 6. CDR1 is MNHNS and CDR2 is SASEGT in the germline V gene. This CDR3 reads CASSVGQGRPYNEQFF. The CDR3 DNA reads TGTGCCAGCAGTGTAGGACAGGGGCGGCCCTACAATGAGCAGTTCTTC.

The V call is TRBV7-2, the J call TRBJ1-2; the match to TRBD1 covers 7 bases. This CDR3 comprises 15 residues. Germline values: CDR1 SGHTA, CDR2 FQGNSA. Unmatched junction bases numbered 8, after V lost 1 base and J lost 6 bases. As DNA, the CDR3 is TGTGCCAGCAGCTTAGTTAGGGGGCGACAGGATGGCTACACCTTC. Translating it yields CASSLVRGRQDGYTF.

This sequence joins TRBV12-5 and TRBJ2-1; D perhaps matches TRBD2 (6 bases). The CDR3 is made up of 14 amino acids. V was pared by 5 bases and J by 2 bases, with 10 bases between. Germline V lookup: CDR1 LGHNT, CDR2 FRNRAP. The DNA of the CDR3 is TGTGCTAGTGGTACCGGACTACCCTACAATGAGCAGTTCTTC. Encoded protein: CASGTGLPYNEQFF. Full variable domain (missing parts from reference TRBV12-5 and TRBJ2-1): DARVTQTPRHKVTEMGQEVTMRCQPILGHNTVFWYRQTMMQGLELLAYFRNRAPLDDSGMPKDRFSAEMPDATLATLKIQPSEPRDSAVYFCASGTGLPYNEQFFGPGTRLTVL.

CDR3 loop: CASTRVAGVVDTQYF. DNA of the CDR3: TGCGCCAGCACGAGGGTAGCGGGAGTGGTAGATACGCAGTATTTT. This chain connects TRBV5-1 to TRBJ2-3, with TRBD2 matching 9 bases. This CDR3 comprises 15 residues. V dropped 6 bases and J dropped 5; count of bases not matched to a gene: 10. Germline CDR1 reads SGHRS; CDR2 reads YFSETQ.

As concerns this clone: Other DNA sequences in this specimen translate into the identical CDR3. The V gene is TRBV12-3 or TRBV12-4, the J gene TRBJ2-7, with unresolved D. The ends were cut back, 6 bases at V and 4 bases at J, with 7 bases in the middle. CDR3 size: 11 residues. This CDR3 is CASSQAYEQYF. The CDR3 DNA is TGTGCCAGCAGCCAGGCTTACGAGCAGTACTTC.

The chain couples TRBV4-3 to TRBJ1-3, with 7 bases aligning to TRBD1. Losses at the gene ends were 5 bases for V and 2 bases for J; bases not matched to a gene: 3. Germline-derived CDR1 and CDR2 are LGHNA and YSLEER. The CDR3 is made up of 14 amino acids. The chain's CDR3 is CASSYDRAGNTIYF. The DNA of the CDR3 is TGCGCCAGCAGCTATGACAGGGCTGGAAACACCATATATTTT.

The rearrangement joins TRBV6-5 to TRBJ2-1, with 9 bases aligning to TRBD1. V lost 6 bases and J lost 14; bases outside the gene matches: 11. The CDR3 contains 13 residues. Germline assignment: CDR1 MNHEY and CDR2 SVGAGI. The CDR3 nucleotides read TGTGCCAGCAGCCAAACAACCGGGACAGGGAAGTTCTTC. Protein product: CASSQTTGTGKFF.

The rearrangement joins TRBV24-1 to TRBJ2-7; TRBD2 might be the D (6 bases). The CDR3 is made up of 14 amino acids. Germline assignment: CDR1 KGHDR and CDR2 SFDVKD. V lost 11 bases and J 2 bases, leaving 18 bases between the germline ends. Written as DNA, the CDR3 is TGTGCCAGGGGGGACCGCTCCCTTGCCTACGAGCAGTACTTC. Translation: CARGDRSLAYEQYF.

The chain is built from TRBV6-6 and TRBJ2-3; tentative D call: TRBD2 (6 bases). Trimming took 8 bases from V and 1 from J, leaving 10 bases between them. Germline V gives CDR1 MNHNY, CDR2 SVGAGI (reference sequence). CDR3 size: 13 residues. The CDR3 nucleotides read TGTGCCAGCGGGAGGTCGGGCACAGATACGCAGTATTTT. Residues: CASGRSGTDTQYF.

This clone was observed once. The CDR3 protein is CASTDSYEQYF. CDR3 in DNA: TGTGCCAGCACAGACAGCTACGAGCAGTACTTC. V and J are TRBV2 and TRBJ2-7; perhaps TRBD1 as D (5 bases). The CDR3 runs 11 residues. V lost 7 bases and J lost 3, with 7 bases in between. The V gene's germline CDR1 is SNHLY and CDR2 FYNNEI.

The rearrangement links TRBV2 to TRBJ1-4, with D perhaps matching TRBD1 (5 bases). V was trimmed by 8 bases and J by 3 bases, leaving 10 bases between them. The CDR3 spans 13 residues. Germline CDR1 reads SNHLY; CDR2 reads FYNNEI. CDR3 amino acids: CASGGESNEKLFF. CDR3 bases: TGTGCCAGCGGAGGGGAGTCTAATGAAAAACTGTTTTTT. The full variable domain, its missing parts supplied by reference TRBV2 and TRBJ1-4, is EPEVTQTPSHQVTQMGQEVILRCVPISNHLYFYWYRQILGQKVEFLVSFYNNEISEKSEIFDDQFSVERPDGSNFTLKIRSTKLEDSAMYFCASGGESNEKLFFGSGTQLSVL.

This clone was seen just once. At one of its ends the junction is not consistent with the germline gene, which may arise from a read error. V is TRBV5-1 and J is TRBJ2-7; unclear D gene. CDR1 and CDR2 (germline): SGHRS, YFSETQ. The CDR3 totals 14 residues. This chain's CDR3 is CASSPAPGSYGQYF. For the CDR3, the DNA is TGCGCCAGCAGTCCGGCCCCAGGTTCCTACGGGCAGTACTTC. Full variable domain (missing parts from reference TRBV5-1 and TRBJ2-7): KAGVTQTPRYLIKTRGQQVTLSCSPISGHRSVSWYQQTPGQGLQFLFEYFSETQRNKGNFPGRFSGRQFSNSRSEMNVSTLELGDSALYLCASSPAPGSYGQYFGPGTRLTVT.